This T cell receptor beta chain is drawn from a study of vaccination effects on CD4 cells after COVID-19. Across the study: Two doses of either BNT162b2 or mRNA-1273 were given to each participant.

As to this clone: As yet, its antigen is unknown.

Profiled with immunoSEQ multiplex PCR; TCRdb holds only in-frame clones, not every one. The sample has 26,000 or so clones, about four fifths seen once; the top ten hold more than 15%. The length of the CDR3 is 15 residues. Germline trimming cut 2 bases from V and 4 bases from J; bases unmatched to any gene: 6. Germline assignment: CDR1 SGHRS and CDR2 YFSETQ. Viral peptide pool expansion of antigen-specific CD4+ T cells preceded sequencing in the ViraFEST assay. Culture lasted 10 days before CD4+ T cell isolation. A positive SARS-CoV-2 PCR test fell between March and December 2020. Wells of roughly 2.1 million PBMC each were grown with 7.5 to 10 IU/ml IL-2 and around 10 ug/ml peptides.

The sequencing here drew on CD4+ T cells from PBMCs cultured with HCoV-NL63 spike peptides, taken before COVID-19 vaccination. This rearrangement joins TRBV5-1 to TRBJ2-3; 8 bases line up with TRBD2. This receptor was identified in a human donor who had a prior SARS-CoV-2 infection. Here the CDR3 DNA reads TGCGCCAGCAGCTTTCGAGCGGGAGCCGCAGATACGCAGTATTTT. Residues: CASSFRAGAADTQYF.